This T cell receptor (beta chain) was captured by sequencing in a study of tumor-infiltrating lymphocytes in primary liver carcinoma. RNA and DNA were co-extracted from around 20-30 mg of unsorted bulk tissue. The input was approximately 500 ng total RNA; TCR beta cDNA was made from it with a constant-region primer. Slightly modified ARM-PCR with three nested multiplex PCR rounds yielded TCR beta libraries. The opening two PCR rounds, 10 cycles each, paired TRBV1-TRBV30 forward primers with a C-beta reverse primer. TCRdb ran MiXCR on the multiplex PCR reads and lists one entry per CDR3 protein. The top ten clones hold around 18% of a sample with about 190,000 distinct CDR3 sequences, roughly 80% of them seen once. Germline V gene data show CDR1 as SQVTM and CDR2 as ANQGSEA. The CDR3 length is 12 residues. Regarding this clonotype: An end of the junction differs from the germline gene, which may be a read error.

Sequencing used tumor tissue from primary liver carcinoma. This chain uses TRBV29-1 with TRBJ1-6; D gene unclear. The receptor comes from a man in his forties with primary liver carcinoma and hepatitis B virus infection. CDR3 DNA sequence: TGCAGCGTTGCTCAGTGTAATTCACCCTTCCATTTT. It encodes CSVAQCNSPFHF. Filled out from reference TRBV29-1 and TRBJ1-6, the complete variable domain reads SAVISQKPSRDICQRGTSLTIQCQVDSQVTMMFWYRQQPGQSLTLIATANQGSEATYESGFVIDKFPISRPNLTFSTLTVSNMSPEDSSIYLCSVAQCNSPFHFGNGTRLTVT.